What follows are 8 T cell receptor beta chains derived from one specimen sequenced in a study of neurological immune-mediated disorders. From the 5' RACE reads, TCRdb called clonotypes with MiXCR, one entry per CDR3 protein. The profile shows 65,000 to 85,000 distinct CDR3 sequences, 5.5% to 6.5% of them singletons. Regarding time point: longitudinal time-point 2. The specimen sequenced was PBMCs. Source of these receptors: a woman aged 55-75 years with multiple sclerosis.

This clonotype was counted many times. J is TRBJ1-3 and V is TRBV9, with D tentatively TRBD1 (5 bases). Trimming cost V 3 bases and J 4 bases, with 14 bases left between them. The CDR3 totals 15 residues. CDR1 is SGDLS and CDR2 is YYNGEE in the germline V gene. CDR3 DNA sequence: TGTGCCAGCAGCGGACCCCCAAGGGGCGGAAACACCATATATTTT. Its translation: CASSGPPRGGNTIYF.

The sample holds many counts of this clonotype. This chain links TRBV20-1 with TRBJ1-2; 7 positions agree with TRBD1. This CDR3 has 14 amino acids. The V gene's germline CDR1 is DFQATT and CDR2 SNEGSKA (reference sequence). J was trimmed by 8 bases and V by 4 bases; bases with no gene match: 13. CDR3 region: CSATTLQGEGGYTF. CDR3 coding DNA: TGCAGTGCTACGACCCTTCAGGGGGAGGGCGGCTACACCTTC.

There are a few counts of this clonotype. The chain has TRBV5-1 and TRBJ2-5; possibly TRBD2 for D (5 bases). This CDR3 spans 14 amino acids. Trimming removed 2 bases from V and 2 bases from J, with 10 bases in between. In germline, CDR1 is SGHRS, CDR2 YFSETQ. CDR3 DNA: TGCGCCAGCAGCTTCACGGGATCACAAGAGACCCAGTACTTC. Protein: CASSFTGSQETQYF.

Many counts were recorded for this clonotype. CDR3 nucleotides: TGTGCCAGCAGCTCAGACCTCCTCACAGATACGCAGTATTTT. Translating gives CASSSDLLTDTQYF. The genes are TRBV3-1 and TRBJ2-3; D is unresolved. The V end was cut by 5 bases, the J end by 2 bases, with 11 bases between. CDR3 length: 14 residues. Germline values: CDR1 LGHDT, CDR2 YNNKEL (reference sequence).

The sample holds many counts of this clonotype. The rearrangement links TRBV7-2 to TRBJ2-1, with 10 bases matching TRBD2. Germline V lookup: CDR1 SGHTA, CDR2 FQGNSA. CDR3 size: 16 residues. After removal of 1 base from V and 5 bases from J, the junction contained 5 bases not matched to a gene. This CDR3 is CASSLGPAGGDNEQFF. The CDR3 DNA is TGTGCCAGCAGCTTAGGTCCAGCGGGGGGGGACAATGAGCAGTTCTTC.

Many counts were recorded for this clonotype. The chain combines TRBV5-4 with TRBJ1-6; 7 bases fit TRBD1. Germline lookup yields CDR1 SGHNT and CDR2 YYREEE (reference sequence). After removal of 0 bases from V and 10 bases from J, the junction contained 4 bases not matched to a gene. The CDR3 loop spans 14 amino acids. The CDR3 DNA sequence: TGTGCCAGCAGCTTGGTAGACAGGGAATCACCCCTCCACTTT. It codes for CASSLVDRESPLHF.

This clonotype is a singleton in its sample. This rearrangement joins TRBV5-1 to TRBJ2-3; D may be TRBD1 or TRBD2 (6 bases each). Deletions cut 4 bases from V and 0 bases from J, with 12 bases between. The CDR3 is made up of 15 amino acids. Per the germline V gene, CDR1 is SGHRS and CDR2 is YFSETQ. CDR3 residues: CASSPQGTSTDTQYF. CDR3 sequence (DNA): TGCGCCAGCAGCCCCCAGGGGACTAGCACAGATACGCAGTATTTT.

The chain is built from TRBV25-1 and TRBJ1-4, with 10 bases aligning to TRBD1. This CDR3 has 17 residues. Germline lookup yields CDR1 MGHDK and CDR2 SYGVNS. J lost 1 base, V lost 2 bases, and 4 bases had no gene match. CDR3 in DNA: TGTGCCAGCAGTGAAAGACAGGGGGCGAGAACTAATGAAAAACTGTTTTTT. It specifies CASSERQGARTNEKLFF. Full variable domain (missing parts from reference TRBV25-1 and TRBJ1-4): EADIYQTPRYLVIGTGKKITLECSQTMGHDKMYWYQQDPGMELHLIHYSYGVNSTEKGDLSSESTVSRIRTEHFPLTLESARPSHTSQYLCASSERQGARTNEKLFFGSGTQLSVL.